This TCR beta chain was captured by sequencing in a study of regulatory T cells in long-lasting Graves disease (dated by TCRdb to about 2021). Looking at the study overall: In the newly diagnosed Graves' disease group, patients had been taking antithyroid drugs for less than 3 months. Persistent Graves' disease patients were compared with newly diagnosed Graves' disease patients by peripheral blood TCR sequencing and RNA sequencing. The study took place in China and was registered as a clinical trial. A total of roughly 33 samples underwent TCR sequencing: around 13 from persistent and approximately 20 from newly diagnosed Graves' disease patients. General study outcomes and caveats: The study examined only peripheral blood because the primary lesion, thyroid tissue, could not be accessed. Only the TCR beta chain was sequenced and analyzed. Persistent patients shared more public clonotypes among themselves (over 2,500) than newly diagnosed patients did (over 900). The authors noted that the small sample size was a limitation that may lower accuracy. Compared with newly diagnosed patients, persistent Graves' disease patients had lower TCR Shannon entropy and fewer highly expanded clones, which suggests clonal expansion. Preferential use of TRBV28, TRBJ1-2 and TRBJ2-5 was observed in persistent disease, whereas TRBV20-1 and TRBJ2-1 were favored in newly diagnosed disease.

This clonotype was detected ten times or more. Its antigen specificity is not known. No clone much larger than this one lies a single base away; base qualities are absent. The time point label here, explained by the study, means: newly diagnosed GD, antithyroid drugs for less than 3 months. For both TCR sequencing and RNA sequencing, RNA was extracted from PBMCs in TRIzol. The diagnosis of Graves' disease was made according to American Thyroid Association guidelines. Patients were recruited from an endocrinology department in Xi'an, China. Each patient gave about 9.1 milliliters of peripheral blood, collected in an EDTA anticoagulant tube. Ficoll Paque Plus density gradient separation was used to isolate PBMCs, and no additional T cell sorting was done. An Agilent 2100 Bioanalyzer and agarose gel were used to check RNA quality, and a NanoDrop 2000 was used to measure RNA concentration. Libraries were made using multiplex PCR. Sequencing used an Illumina HiSeq 4000. To build TCR beta libraries, CDR3 regions were amplified by Arm-PCR using iRepertoire HTBI primers. Before sequencing, the PCR products underwent gel purification. The original pipeline was this. A total of 62 TRBV and under 15 TRBJ segments were identified across samples and were used for gene usage analysis of CDR3 amino acid clonotypes. COPE and FqMerger were used to merge the filtered high-quality paired reads into contigs. Contigs were aligned with BLAST to IMGT TRBV, TRBD and TRBJ reference genes, and CDR3 was defined per IMGT. Highly expanded clones were defined as clonotypes with a frequency above 0.1%. Repertoire diversity was measured by Shannon entropy, and V-J evenness by the Gini coefficient. Clonotypes shared by more than one individual were considered public. TCRdb redid the processing of the public reads, applying fastp at Q25 and MiXCR, and retained in-frame beta chains. Rows with one shared CDR3 protein collapse into an entry with the most common genes and DNA. Here the V and J calls rest on TCRdb's processing, not on the authors' analysis. Recorded for this sample are about 470,000 distinct CDR3 sequences; 15% to 20% of them occurred a single time. 9.5% to 15% of the sample goes to the ten largest clones.

From V the trimming removes 7 bases and from J it removes 5 bases, while the gene matches leave 11 bases of the junction unaccounted for. The CDR3 numbers 17 residues from cysteine through phenylalanine. The retained sequence is limited to the CDR3, 51 bases, with the frame set at the first base. CDR1 MDHEN and CDR2 SYDVKM are derived from the germline V gene. These data were also filed under a second study, of T cells in Graves' hyperthyroidism and ophthalmopathy. The other study reports the following: A patient counted as having stable Graves' hyperthyroidism if no progression to ophthalmopathy occurred over 18 months of follow-up. The hyperthyroidism patients were between 18 and 65 years old and newly diagnosed, with a disease duration of less than 2 months. Exclusion was applied to patients with uncontrolled infections, other autoimmune diseases, pregnancy or lactation. Clinical symptoms, serum thyroxine and TRAb, thyroid ultrasound, and orbital computed tomography formed the basis for the diagnoses. The TCR CDR3 was subjected to a first round of RT-PCR using the HTBI primer set and the Qiagen OneStep RT-PCR kit. Most expanded thyroid clonotypes (frequency above 0.001) were also detected in blood, a finding suggesting that blood repertoires may reflect thyroid immune responses. Ophthalmopathy was separated from stable hyperthyroidism by a 13 V-J signature model, with about 86% sensitivity and approximately 81% specificity obtained in cross-validation and 80%/75% obtained in testing. During validation, the model predicted progression to ophthalmopathy a median of about 6.3 months ahead of onset, with almost 71% sensitivity and about 72% specificity. A discovery cohort of roughly 100 patients, about 44 with Graves' ophthalmopathy and roughly 59 with stable Graves' hyperthyroidism, was used to find distinguishing TCR V-J signatures. An independent validation cohort of around 20 hyperthyroidism patients and 17 patients who later progressed to ophthalmopathy tested prospective prediction of ophthalmopathy. For training and testing, the roughly 100 patients in the discovery cohort were randomly divided in a 7:3 ratio. Thyroid tissue and blood T-cell repertoires from over 5 Graves' hyperthyroidism patients were also compared in the study. Following sampling, methimazole starting at 30 mg daily was given to hyperthyroidism patients, and high-dose intravenous methylprednisolone was given to ophthalmopathy patients. A second multiplex PCR round built the libraries, followed by size selection and purification. Sequencing of the libraries was done on an Illumina HiSeq2000 using paired-end 100 bp reads. SOAPnuke was used to process the raw data, removing reads that contained adapters or uncalled bases, had a mean Phred below 15, or lacked an exact match to the constant primer or identifier. COPE v1.2.5 was used to merge the high-quality paired reads, and each unique nucleotide sequence was defined as a clonotype. MiTCR v1.1 was used to align the clonotypes against IMGT TRBV, TRBD and TRBJ reference segments. Analysis was restricted to V-J combinations with a frequency above 0.0001, which covered roughly 99% of repertoires. A TCS score was defined as the ratio of F50 (clonal expansion) to E x V (chaos), with BLOSUM62-based TCRdist applied between CDR3 peptides within each V-J. Welch's t-statistics and random forest reduced 450 to 600 V-J features to fewer than 15, which were used in a naive Bayes classifier (R e1071). Sample size was not statistically predetermined, and investigators were not blinded to group allocation. According to the paper, TCR Vbeta CDR3 sequencing was carried out on some 140 peripheral blood samples, which came from under 50 ophthalmopathy, roughly 75 hyperthyroidism and 17 progressor patients.

The source of this sequence is a man aged 40-55 years with Graves disease. Donor details come from another sample of the same person, matched by shared clones. This specimen was peripheral blood mononuclear cells (PBMCs), taken at new diagnosis, from a patient treated with antithyroid drugs. The chain is encoded by TRBV28 joined to TRBJ2-3, with TRBD2 matching 14 junction bases. The CDR3: CASTTTRGTSGRDTQYF. At the DNA level, the sequence is TGTGCCAGCACCACCACCCGCGGGACTAGCGGGAGAGATACGCAGTATTTT. With the portions outside the CDR3 filled from the reference TRBV28 and TRBJ2-3 genes, the complete variable region becomes DVKVTQSSRYLVKRTGEKVFLECVQDMDHENMFWYRQDPGLGLRLIYFSYDVKMKEKGDIPEGYSVSREKKERFSLILESASTNQTSMYLCASTTTRGTSGRDTQYFGPGTRLTVL.